The 8 T cell receptor beta chains given below trace back to one sample, sequenced in a study of OX40 agonist ivuxolimab in advanced cancers. Clones were sequenced by immunoSEQ multiplex PCR, and TCRdb holds only the in-frame ones, with some missing. This table holds 75,000 to 90,000 clones, roughly 83% found once. Sequencing was performed on CD4+ or CD8+ T cells sorted from blood, taken in a trial of the OX40 agonist ivuxolimab. These receptors were obtained from an adult with an advanced solid tumor such as melanoma, head and neck, liver or kidney cancer.

V gene TRBV15 combines with J gene TRBJ2-1; maybe TRBD2 (5 bases). Trimming cost V 0 bases and J 11 bases, with 11 bases left between them. The CDR3 extends over 13 amino acids. Germline CDR1 reads LNHNV; CDR2 reads YYDKDF (reference sequence). CDR3: CATSRDRERKQFF. CDR3 sequence (DNA): TGTGCCACCAGCAGAGATAGGGAGCGTAAGCAGTTCTTC.

This chain joins TRBV20-1 and TRBJ2-1; D is unresolved. V gave up 5 bases and J gave up 9 bases, with 11 bases separating them. The germline V gene has CDR1 DFQATT and CDR2 SNEGSKA (reference sequence). The CDR3 has 11 amino acids. CDR3 in DNA: TGCAGTGCTTGGACCTATAGTGAGCAGTTCTTC. This encodes CSAWTYSEQFF.

This clone was picked up many times. CDR3 sequence (DNA): TGTGCCAGCAGTAAGGACAGCATCCAGCCCCAGCATTTT. Its protein is CASSKDSIQPQHF. The gene calls are TRBV6-6 and TRBJ1-5; tentatively, D is TRBD1 (6 bases). V was pared by 5 bases and J by 7 bases, with 12 bases between. CDR1 is MNHNY, CDR2 SVGAGI, per germline (reference sequence). CDR3 length equals 13 residues.

The V call is TRBV30, the J call TRBJ1-1, with unresolved D. Germline V CDR1 and CDR2: GTSNPN, SVGIG (reference sequence). V lost 1 base and J 3 bases, leaving 6 bases between the germline ends. The CDR3 loop spans 12 amino acids. As DNA, the CDR3 is TGTGCCTGGAGTGAAGTGCACACTGAAGCTTTCTTT. It translates to CAWSEVHTEAFF. The full variable domain, completed using reference TRBV30 and TRBJ1-1, is SQTIHQWPATLVQPVGSPLSLECTVEGTSNPNLYWYRQAAGRGLQLLFYSVGIGQISSEVPQNLSASRPQDRQFILSSKKLLLSDSGFYLCAWSEVHTEAFFGQGTRLTVV.

This clone was counted only a few times. V usage is TRBV7-2 and J usage is TRBJ1-2; D remains ambiguous. V dropped 2 bases and J dropped 3 bases, with 10 bases sitting between them. The CDR3 spans 14 residues. Germline-derived CDR1 and CDR2 are SGHTA and FQGNSA. CDR3 sequence reads: CASSLKVGDYGYTF. Here the CDR3 DNA reads TGTGCCAGCAGCTTAAAGGTGGGCGACTATGGCTACACCTTC.

The V and J genes are TRBV4-1 and TRBJ1-1; 11 bases align to TRBD1. Germline CDR1 is MGHRA and CDR2 is YSYEKL. The V and J ends lost 4 bases and 1 base, in that order; junction bases with no gene match: 8. The CDR3 totals 17 residues. CDR3 bases: TGCGCCAGCAGCCTCCGGACAGGGGGCGTTGGGAACACTGAAGCTTTCTTT. Amino acid sequence: CASSLRTGGVGNTEAFF.

The chain recombines TRBV4-2 with TRBJ1-1; no reliable D call. Germline V gives CDR1 LGHNA, CDR2 YNFKEQ. The ends were cut back, 0 bases at V and 0 bases at J, with 8 bases in the middle. This CDR3 is built from 15 residues. CDR3 region: CASSQEWGVNTEAFF. The CDR3 DNA follows: TGTGCCAGCAGCCAAGAATGGGGTGTGAACACTGAAGCTTTCTTT.

Turning to this clone: The CDR3 does not end in the conserved phenylalanine or tryptophan, so this is likely a read error. The chain has TRBV7-2 and TRBJ1-1; TRBD1 matches 8 bases. V gave up 3 bases and J gave up 7 bases; unmatched junction bases: 7. The germline CDR1 and CDR2 sequences are SGHTA and FQGNSA. The CDR3 consists of 14 residues. The CDR3 reads CASSFTPGQVEAFS. CDR3 bases: TGTGCCAGCAGCTTTACCCCGGGACAGGTTGAAGCTTTCTCT.